This TCR beta chain derives from a study of T cell responses to AZD1222 COVID-19 vaccine. General study results and limits: A mostly white British donor set with more females was recruited, and clonal diversity was possibly underestimated. Only a handful of people who got AZD1222 tested seropositive at baseline. Repertoires in all cases were sampled only once the peak T cell response had passed.

This clone was counted between two and nine times. No antigen is known for it. Profiling relied on immunoSEQ multiplex PCR, and the TCRdb table lists in-frame clones only, not all of them. The sample has around 140,000 clones; 90% are singletons. This CDR3 has 13 residues. Trimming took 4 bases from V and 7 from J, leaving 8 bases between them. Germline CDR1 is MGHRA and CDR2 is YSYEKL. The TCR was taken from an adult in good health. V and J are TRBV4-1 and TRBJ1-6; D ambiguous. This specimen consisted of peripheral blood, obtained on day 0 of AZD1222 vaccination. The CDR3 here is CASSLARNSPLHF. For the CDR3, the DNA is TGCGCCAGCAGCCTCGCCAGGAATTCACCCCTCCACTTT.